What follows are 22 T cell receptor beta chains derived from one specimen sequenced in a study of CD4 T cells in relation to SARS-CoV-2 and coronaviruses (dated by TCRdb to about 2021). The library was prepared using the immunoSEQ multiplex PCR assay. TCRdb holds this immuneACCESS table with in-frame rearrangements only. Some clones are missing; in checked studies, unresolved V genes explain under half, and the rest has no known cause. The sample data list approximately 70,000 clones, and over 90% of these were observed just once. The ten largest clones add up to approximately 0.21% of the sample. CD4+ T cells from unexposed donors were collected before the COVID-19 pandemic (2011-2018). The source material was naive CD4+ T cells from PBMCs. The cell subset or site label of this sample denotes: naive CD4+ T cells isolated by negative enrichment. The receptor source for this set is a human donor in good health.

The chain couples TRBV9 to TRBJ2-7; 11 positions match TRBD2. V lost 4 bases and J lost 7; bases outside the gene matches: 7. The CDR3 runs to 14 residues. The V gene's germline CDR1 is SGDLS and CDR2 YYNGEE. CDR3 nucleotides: TGTGCCAGCAGCCCCACTAGCGGGGGTACGGAGCAGTACTTC. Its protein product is CASSPTSGGTEQYF.

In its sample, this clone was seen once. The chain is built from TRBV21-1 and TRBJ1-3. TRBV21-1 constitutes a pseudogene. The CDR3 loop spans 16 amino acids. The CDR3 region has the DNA TGTGCCAGCAGCAAAGAGGACCCCAAACAGGGAAACACCATATATTTT. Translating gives CASSKEDPKQGNTIYF.

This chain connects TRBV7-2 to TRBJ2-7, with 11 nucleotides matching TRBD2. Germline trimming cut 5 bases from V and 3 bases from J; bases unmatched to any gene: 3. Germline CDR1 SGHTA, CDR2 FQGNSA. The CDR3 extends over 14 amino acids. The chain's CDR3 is CASSRTSGYYEQYF. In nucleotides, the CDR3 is TGTGCCAGCAGCCGGACTAGCGGGTACTACGAGCAGTACTTC. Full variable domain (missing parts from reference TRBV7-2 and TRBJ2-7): GAGVSQSPSNKVTEKGKDVELRCDPISGHTALYWYRQSLGQGLEFLIYFQGNSAPDKSGLPSDRFSAERTGGSVSTLTIQRTQQEDSAVYLCASSRTSGYYEQYFGPGTRLTVT.

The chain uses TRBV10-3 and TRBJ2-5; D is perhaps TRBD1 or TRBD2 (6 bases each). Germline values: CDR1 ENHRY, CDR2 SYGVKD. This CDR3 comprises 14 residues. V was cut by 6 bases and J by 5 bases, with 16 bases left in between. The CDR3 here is CAISLEGGVETQYF. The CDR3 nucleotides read TGTGCCATCAGCCTGGAGGGGGGTGTGGAGACCCAGTACTTC.

CDR3 loop: CASSRDRWGYEQYF. Written as DNA, the CDR3 is TGTGCCAGTAGTAGGGACAGGTGGGGATACGAGCAGTACTTC. This sequence joins TRBV19 and TRBJ2-7; TRBD1 aligns across 8 bases. CDR1 and CDR2 from the germline V gene are LNHDA and SQIVND (reference sequence). With 4 bases clipped from V and 4 bases from J, the junction kept 6 bases outside the gene matches. CDR3 length: 14 amino acids.

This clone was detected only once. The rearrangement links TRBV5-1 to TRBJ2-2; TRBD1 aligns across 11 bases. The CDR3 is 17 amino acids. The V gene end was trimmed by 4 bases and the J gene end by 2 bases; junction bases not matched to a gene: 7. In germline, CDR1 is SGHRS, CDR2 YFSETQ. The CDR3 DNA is TGCGCCAGCAGCATGGGACAGGGGGTTTCTAACACCGGGGAGCTGTTTTTT. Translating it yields CASSMGQGVSNTGELFF. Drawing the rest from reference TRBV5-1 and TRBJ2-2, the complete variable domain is KAGVTQTPRYLIKTRGQQVTLSCSPISGHRSVSWYQQTPGQGLQFLFEYFSETQRNKGNFPGRFSGRQFSNSRSEMNVSTLELGDSALYLCASSMGQGVSNTGELFFGEGSRLTVL.

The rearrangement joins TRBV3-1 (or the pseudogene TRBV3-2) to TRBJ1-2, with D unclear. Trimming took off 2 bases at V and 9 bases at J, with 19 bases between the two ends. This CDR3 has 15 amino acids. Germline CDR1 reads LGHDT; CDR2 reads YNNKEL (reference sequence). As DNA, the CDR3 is TGTGCCAGCAGCCAACATAAAGGGCCCGGGTGGCGCTACACCTTC. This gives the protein CASSQHKGPGWRYTF.

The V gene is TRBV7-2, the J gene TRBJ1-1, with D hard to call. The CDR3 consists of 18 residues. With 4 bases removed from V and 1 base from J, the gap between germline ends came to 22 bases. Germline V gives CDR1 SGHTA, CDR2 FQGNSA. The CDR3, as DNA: TGTGCCAGCAGCTCAAGACAAGGTCCGCGTTGGGGGAACACTGAAGCTTTCTTT. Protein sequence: CASSSRQGPRWGNTEAFF.

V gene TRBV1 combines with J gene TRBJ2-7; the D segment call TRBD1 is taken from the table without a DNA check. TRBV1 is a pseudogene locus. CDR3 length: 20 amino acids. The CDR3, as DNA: TGCACCAGCAGCCAAGTCGCCCTCCGGGACAAAAAATCGTACTCCTACGAGCAGTACTTC. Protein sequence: CTSSQVALRDKKSYSYEQYF.

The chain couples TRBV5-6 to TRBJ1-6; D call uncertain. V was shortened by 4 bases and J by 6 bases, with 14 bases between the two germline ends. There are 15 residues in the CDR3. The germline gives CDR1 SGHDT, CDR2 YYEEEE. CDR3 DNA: TGTGCCAGCAGCAGTCGGGTGGGTAGTAATTCACCCCTCCACTTT. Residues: CASSSRVGSNSPLHF.

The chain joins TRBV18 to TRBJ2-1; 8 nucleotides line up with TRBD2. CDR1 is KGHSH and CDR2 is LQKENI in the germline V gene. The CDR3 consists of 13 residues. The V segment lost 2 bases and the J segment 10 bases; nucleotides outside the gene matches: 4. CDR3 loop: CASSPSLAGEQFF. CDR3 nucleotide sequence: TGTGCCAGCTCACCAAGCCTAGCGGGCGAGCAGTTCTTC.

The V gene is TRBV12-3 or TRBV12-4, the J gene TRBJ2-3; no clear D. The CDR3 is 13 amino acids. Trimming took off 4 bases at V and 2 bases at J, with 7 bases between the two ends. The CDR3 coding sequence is TGTGCCAGCAGTTCCTACATCACAGATACGCAGTATTTT. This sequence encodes CASSSYITDTQYF.

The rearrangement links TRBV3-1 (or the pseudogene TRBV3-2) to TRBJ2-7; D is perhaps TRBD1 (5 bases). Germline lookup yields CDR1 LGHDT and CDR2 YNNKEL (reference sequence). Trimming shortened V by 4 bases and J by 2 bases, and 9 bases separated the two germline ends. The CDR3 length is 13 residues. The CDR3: CASSRQGTYEQYF. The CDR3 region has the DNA TGTGCCAGCAGCCGGCAGGGAACCTACGAGCAGTACTTC.

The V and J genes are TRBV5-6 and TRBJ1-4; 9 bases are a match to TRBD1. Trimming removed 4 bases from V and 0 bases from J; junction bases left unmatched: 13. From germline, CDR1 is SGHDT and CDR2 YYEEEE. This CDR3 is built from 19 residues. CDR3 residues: CASSGPGTGLPSTNEKLFF. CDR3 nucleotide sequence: TGTGCCAGCAGCGGCCCCGGGACAGGGCTCCCTTCAACTAATGAAAAACTGTTTTTT.

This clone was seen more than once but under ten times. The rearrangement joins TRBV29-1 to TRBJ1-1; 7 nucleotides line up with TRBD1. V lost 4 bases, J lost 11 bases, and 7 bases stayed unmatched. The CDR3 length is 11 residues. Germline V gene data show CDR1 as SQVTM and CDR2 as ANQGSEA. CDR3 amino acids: CSVAQQGGAFF. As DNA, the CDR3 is TGCAGCGTTGCGCAGCAGGGGGGGGCTTTCTTT.

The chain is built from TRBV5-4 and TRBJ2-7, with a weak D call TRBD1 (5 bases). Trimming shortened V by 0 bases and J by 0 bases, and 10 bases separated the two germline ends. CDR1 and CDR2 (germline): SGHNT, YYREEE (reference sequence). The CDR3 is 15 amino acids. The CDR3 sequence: CASSLDRYSSYEQYF. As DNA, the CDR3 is TGTGCCAGCAGCTTGGACAGGTACAGCTCCTACGAGCAGTACTTC.

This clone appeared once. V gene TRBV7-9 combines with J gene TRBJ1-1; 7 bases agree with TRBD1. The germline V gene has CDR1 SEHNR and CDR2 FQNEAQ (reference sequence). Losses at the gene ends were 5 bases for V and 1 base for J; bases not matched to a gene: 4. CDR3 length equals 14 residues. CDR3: CASSLGTANTEAFF. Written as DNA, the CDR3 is TGTGCCAGCAGCCTCGGGACAGCGAACACTGAAGCTTTCTTT.

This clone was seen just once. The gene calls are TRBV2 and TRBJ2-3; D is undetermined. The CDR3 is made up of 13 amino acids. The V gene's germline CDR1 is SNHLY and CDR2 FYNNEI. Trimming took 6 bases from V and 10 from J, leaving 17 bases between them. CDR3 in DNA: TGTGCCAGCAGGACCCGACGGATTCATGCGCAGTATTTT. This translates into CASRTRRIHAQYF.

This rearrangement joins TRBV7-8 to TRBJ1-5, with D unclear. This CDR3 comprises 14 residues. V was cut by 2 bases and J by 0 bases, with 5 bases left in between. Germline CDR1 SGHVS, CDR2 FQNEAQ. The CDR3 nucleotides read TGTGCCAGCAGCTTATCAGATAGCAATCAGCCCCAGCATTTT. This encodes CASSLSDSNQPQHF. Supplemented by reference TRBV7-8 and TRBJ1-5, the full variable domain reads GAGVSQSPRYKVAKRGQDVALRCDPISGHVSLFWYQQALGQGPEFLTYFQNEAQLDKSGLPSDRFFAERPEGSVSTLKIQRTQQEDSAVYLCASSLSDSNQPQHFGDGTRLSIL.

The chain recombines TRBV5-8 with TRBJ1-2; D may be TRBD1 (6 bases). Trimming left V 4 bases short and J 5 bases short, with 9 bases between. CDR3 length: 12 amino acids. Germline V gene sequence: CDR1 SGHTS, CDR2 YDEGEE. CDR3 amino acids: CASSTGWYGYTF. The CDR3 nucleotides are TGTGCCAGCAGCACAGGGTGGTATGGCTACACCTTC.

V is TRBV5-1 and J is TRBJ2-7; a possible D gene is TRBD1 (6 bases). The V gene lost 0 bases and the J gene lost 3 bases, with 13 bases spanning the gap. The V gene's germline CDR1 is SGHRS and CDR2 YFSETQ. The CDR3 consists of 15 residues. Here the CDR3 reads CASSLVSQGHYEQYF. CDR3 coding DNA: TGCGCCAGCAGCTTGGTTTCACAGGGCCACTACGAGCAGTACTTC.

The CDR3 here is CASSPGTANTGELFF. The CDR3 coding sequence is TGTGCCAGCAGCCCCGGGACAGCGAACACCGGGGAGCTGTTTTTT. The J gene is TRBJ2-2, the V gene TRBV21-1; the table calls TRBD1, which could not be checked here. TRBV21-1 is a known pseudogene. The CDR3 totals 15 residues.